These 17 T cell receptor beta chains came from one sample sequenced in a study of CD8 T cells in ankylosing spondylitis. Via MiXCR, TCRdb re-called the 5' RACE reads, giving one row per CDR3 protein. The sample has approximately 240,000 distinct CDR3 sequences, 20% to 30% seen once; the top ten hold around 0.58%. The sequencing sample was made of blood, either unsorted or a sorted T cell fraction (not recorded which). These receptors originate from a male donor with ankylosing spondylitis or in good health (not recorded which).

The sample holds many counts of this clonotype. The chain recombines TRBV29-1 with TRBJ2-5; 9 nucleotides align to TRBD1. The CDR3 sequence is 13 residues long. CDR1 SQVTM and CDR2 ANQGSEA come from the germline V gene. V was pared by 6 bases and J by 4 bases, with 6 bases of the junction left unmatched. The CDR3 region has the DNA TGCAGCGTAATGGGACAGGGTGTAGAGACCCAGTACTTC. Its protein is CSVMGQGVETQYF.

This chain's CDR3 is CASSTQGGSQETQYF. The CDR3, as DNA: TGTGCCAGCAGCACACAGGGGGGAAGCCAAGAGACCCAGTACTTC. The chain recombines TRBV12-3 or TRBV12-4 with TRBJ2-5; 8 bases are a match to TRBD1. This CDR3 contains 15 residues. V shed 6 bases and J 1 base; nucleotides not matched to a gene: 7.

The table lists this clonotype with many counts. This chain connects TRBV29-1 to TRBJ1-6; D is uncertain. The germline V and J ends were trimmed by 4 bases and 6 bases, with 10 bases remaining between them. The CDR3 is 13 amino acids. Germline CDR1 and CDR2: SQVTM and ANQGSEA. The CDR3 coding sequence is TGCAGCGTTGGGGCAGGCAGTAATTCACCCCTCCACTTT. It codes for CSVGAGSNSPLHF.

This clonotype was counted ten times or more. V gene TRBV15 combines with J gene TRBJ2-1, with TRBD1 as a possible D gene (6 bases). The CDR3 length is 16 residues. V lost 8 bases and J 0 bases, leaving 17 bases between the germline ends. The germline CDR1 and CDR2 sequences are LNHNV and YYDKDF (reference sequence). The CDR3 protein is CATSPRQDGSYNEQFF. The DNA of the CDR3 is TGTGCCACCTCCCCCCGACAGGACGGCTCCTACAATGAGCAGTTCTTC. The entire variable domain, with the rest obtained from reference TRBV15 and TRBJ2-1, is as follows: DAMVIQNPRYQVTQFGKPVTLSCSQTLNHNVMYWYQQKSSQAPKLLFHYYDKDFNNEADTPDNFQSRRPNTSFCFLDIRSPGLGDTAMYLCATSPRQDGSYNEQFFGPGTRLTVL.

The rearrangement links TRBV20-1 to TRBJ2-2; 8 bases align to TRBD1. Germline loops: CDR1 DFQATT, CDR2 SNEGSKA (reference sequence). V shed 6 bases, J shed 6 bases, and the junction held 24 bases outside the gene matches. The CDR3 has 19 amino acids. The CDR3 DNA is TGCAGTGCCAGGAAACCCCTCCCGGACAGGGAGGATGGGGCCGGGGAGCTGTTTTTT. It codes for CSARKPLPDREDGAGELFF.

The chain links TRBV11-2 to TRBJ2-7; TRBD1 is a possible D gene (6 bases). Between the trimmed V and J ends, which lost 6 bases and 0 bases, there was a span of 15 bases. CDR1 and CDR2 (germline): SGHAT, FQNNGV. The CDR3 has 15 amino acids. The CDR3 DNA is TGTGCCAGCAGTCCCTGGGGACATCTCTCCTACGAGCAGTACTTC. This sequence encodes CASSPWGHLSYEQYF. Based on the CDR3 plus reference TRBV11-2 and TRBJ2-7, the full variable domain is EAGVAQSPRYKIIEKRQSVAFWCNPISGHATLYWYQQILGQGPKLLIQFQNNGVVDDSQLPKDRFSAERLKGVDSTLKIQPAKLEDSAVYLCASSPWGHLSYEQYFGPGTRLTVT.

The J gene is TRBJ2-3, the V gene TRBV20-1; no clear D. The CDR3 length is 12 residues. V lost 3 bases to trimming and J lost 1 base, with 5 bases between them. In germline, CDR1 is DFQATT, CDR2 SNEGSKA (reference sequence). For the CDR3, the DNA is TGCAGTGCTAGTCGGCGCACAGATACGCAGTATTTT. It translates to CSASRRTDTQYF.

This clonotype was seen repeatedly, ten times or more. The gene calls are TRBV3-1 and TRBJ1-6, with D possibly being TRBD1 (5 bases). V was shortened by 8 bases and J by 5 bases, with 10 bases between the two germline ends. The CDR3 runs 13 residues. Germline values: CDR1 LGHDT, CDR2 YNNKEL (reference sequence). The CDR3 sequence: CASRGPDNSPLHF. The CDR3, as DNA: TGTGCCAGCCGGGGCCCGGATAATTCACCCCTCCACTTT.

The chain carries TRBV12-3 or TRBV12-4 and TRBJ2-4; D is unresolved. Trimming stripped 5 bases from V and 8 bases from J, with 10 bases between. The CDR3 loop spans 12 amino acids. The CDR3 spells CASSPDRDIQYF. For the CDR3, the DNA is TGTGCCAGCAGTCCGGACCGAGACATTCAGTACTTC.

In its sample, this clonotype was seen many times. V gene TRBV4-1 combines with J gene TRBJ2-3; D is unresolved. Germline CDR1 and CDR2: MGHRA and YSYEKL. The CDR3 totals 15 residues. V lost 0 bases and J lost 1, with 8 bases in between. The chain's CDR3 is CASSQDGVRTDTQYF. In DNA, the CDR3 is TGCGCCAGCAGCCAAGATGGGGTCCGCACAGATACGCAGTATTTT.

This clonotype was detected many times. The chain recombines TRBV5-1 with TRBJ1-1, with D unclear. Germline V gene lookup returns CDR1 SGHRS and CDR2 YFSETQ. This CDR3 region has 12 residues. With 5 bases removed from V and 4 bases from J, the gap between germline ends came to 9 bases. CDR3 sequence reads: CASSPVGTEAFF. The CDR3 DNA reads TGCGCCAGCAGTCCCGTGGGCACTGAAGCTTTCTTT.

This clonotype has just a few counts. The chain links TRBV4-2 to TRBJ2-5; the match to TRBD2 covers 8 bases. V was pared by 0 bases and J by 5 bases, with 5 bases of the junction left unmatched. The CDR3 consists of 15 residues. CDR1 is LGHNA and CDR2 is YNFKEQ in the germline V gene. As DNA, the CDR3 is TGTGCCAGCAGCCAAGAGTTGTCTAGCGGGGAGACCCAGTACTTC. It is translated as CASSQELSSGETQYF.

V gene TRBV20-1 combines with J gene TRBJ2-3; D unclear. The CDR3 covers 13 residues. Trimming shortened V by 3 bases and J by 2 bases, and 9 bases separated the two germline ends. Germline V gene data show CDR1 as DFQATT and CDR2 as SNEGSKA (reference sequence). The CDR3 loop is CSAREGYTDTQYF. The DNA for the CDR3 is TGCAGTGCTAGGGAAGGTTACACAGATACGCAGTATTTT.

This clonotype was observed a few times. CDR3 loop: CASSGGKSNTEAFF. The CDR3, as DNA: TGTGCCAGCAGTGGAGGTAAATCGAACACTGAAGCTTTCTTT. V usage is TRBV6-1 and J usage is TRBJ1-1; D ambiguous. V was cut by 4 bases and J by 1 base, with 10 bases left in between. This CDR3 has 14 residues. The germline V gene has CDR1 MNHNS and CDR2 SASEGT.

This clonotype was observed at least ten times. CDR3 in DNA: TGCAGCGTTGAAGATCTGAGGGTCGGCTATGGCTACACCTTC. It yields the protein CSVEDLRVGYGYTF. V and J are TRBV29-1 and TRBJ1-2; D uncertain. The CDR3 loop spans 14 amino acids. The germline V and J ends were trimmed by 0 bases and 4 bases, with 12 bases remaining between them. CDR1 and CDR2 (germline): SQVTM, ANQGSEA.

This chain connects TRBV10-3 to TRBJ1-1; D not certain. Trimming pared 0 bases from V and 1 base from J, leaving 9 bases between. The CDR3 totals 15 residues. CDR1 is ENHRY and CDR2 is SYGVKD in the germline V gene. This CDR3 is CAISESRGKNTEAFF. The DNA of the CDR3 is TGTGCCATCAGTGAGTCGCGCGGGAAGAACACTGAAGCTTTCTTT.

Ten or more counts support this clonotype. The V gene is TRBV7-9, the J gene TRBJ2-3, with 7 bases fitting TRBD2. The CDR3 has 14 amino acids. The V gene's germline CDR1 is SEHNR and CDR2 FQNEAQ (reference sequence). Losses at the gene ends were 5 bases for V and 5 bases for J; bases not matched to a gene: 7. The CDR3 nucleotides read TGTGCCAGCAGCATGAGCGGGGCTGGAGATACGCAGTATTTT. It specifies CASSMSGAGDTQYF.